Given below is one TCR beta chain in context. These data belong to a study of OX40 agonist ivuxolimab in advanced cancers. Trimming took 2 bases from V and 6 from J; bases not matched to a gene: 3. CDR1 is GTSNPN and CDR2 is SVGIG in the germline V gene (reference sequence). CDR3 length: 14 residues. Excluded were patients having autoimmune disease history or systemic immunosuppression. Samples were taken at baseline and on day 1 of cycles 4 and 7. TCRdb's copy holds only in-frame clones and misses some; the assay was immunoSEQ multiplex PCR. The top ten clones hold around 33% of a sample with around 31,000 clones, more than 70% of them seen once.

The chain employs TRBV30 and TRBJ1-5, with 11 bases that match TRBD1. This TCR came from an adult with an advanced solid tumor such as melanoma, head and neck, liver or kidney cancer. Sequenced here: CD4+ or CD8+ T cells sorted from blood, sampled in a trial of the OX40 agonist ivuxolimab. CDR3 sequence reads: CAWSTGQGVQPQHF. The CDR3 DNA reads as TGTGCCTGGAGTACGGGACAGGGGGTTCAGCCCCAGCATTTT.